This entry lists 30 T cell receptor beta chains sequenced from one sample in a study of control samples from healthy donors and cancer patients. Profiled with immunoSEQ multiplex PCR; TCRdb holds only in-frame clones, not every one. The sample holds around 53,000 clones, roughly 87% seen once. The material sequenced was PBMCs. All receptors come from a man in his fifties or sixties with head and neck cancer.

The rearrangement links TRBV6-5 to TRBJ1-4; no firm D call. Germline assignment: CDR1 MNHEY and CDR2 SVGAGI. This CDR3 contains 13 residues. V lost 2 bases and J lost 7, with 8 bases in between. The CDR3 bases are TGTGCCAGCAGTTACGGGAGGTTTGAAAAACTGTTTTTT. Protein: CASSYGRFEKLFF.

The chain has TRBV4-2 and TRBJ2-7; no clear D gene. CDR3 length: 14 residues. The germline V and J ends were trimmed by 0 bases and 0 bases, with 6 bases remaining between them. Germline V CDR1 and CDR2: LGHNA, YNFKEQ. In nucleotides, the CDR3 is TGTGCCAGCAGCCAAGATTGGGTCTCCTACGAGCAGTACTTC. Its translation: CASSQDWVSYEQYF.

The chain combines TRBV5-1 with TRBJ2-2; 7 nucleotides align to TRBD1. The V segment lost 4 bases and the J segment 0 bases; nucleotides outside the gene matches: 3. CDR1 SGHRS and CDR2 YFSETQ come from the germline V gene. CDR3 length equals 15 residues. Written as DNA, the CDR3 is TGCGCCAGCAGCCCAGGGGGTCCGAACACCGGGGAGCTGTTTTTT. This sequence encodes CASSPGGPNTGELFF.

This clone came up a few times. The chain combines TRBV28 with TRBJ1-2; D uncertain. The CDR3 has 13 residues. V lost 3 bases and J 4 bases, leaving 9 bases between the germline ends. Germline assignment: CDR1 MDHEN and CDR2 SYDVKM. In nucleotides, the CDR3 is TGTGCCAGCAGTTTGGTCAGCCGCTATGGCTACACCTTC. Residues: CASSLVSRYGYTF.

The chain joins TRBV3-1 (or the pseudogene TRBV3-2) to TRBJ2-3; no clear D gene. Deletions cut 2 bases from V and 12 bases from J, with 12 bases between. The CDR3 runs 12 residues. Per germline, CDR1 LGHDT and CDR2 YNNKEL (reference sequence). Here the CDR3 DNA reads TGTGCCAGCAGCCAACTTAATCTAGTTCAGTATTTT. It encodes CASSQLNLVQYF.

This CDR3 is CASSAQTGQDTQYF. The CDR3 DNA follows: TGTGCCAGCAGCGCCCAGACAGGGCAAGATACGCAGTATTTT. The chain recombines TRBV5-4 with TRBJ2-3; 7 bases align to TRBD1. Germline CDR1 SGHNT, CDR2 YYREEE (reference sequence). CDR3 length: 14 residues. Trimming at V came to 4 bases and at J to 5 bases, leaving 7 bases not matched to a gene.

The V and J genes are TRBV7-2 and TRBJ2-1; 9 bases line up with TRBD1. J lost 3 bases, V lost 2 bases, and 2 bases had no gene match. Germline values: CDR1 SGHTA, CDR2 FQGNSA. CDR3 length: 15 amino acids. CDR3 amino acids: CASSLRTGDYNEQFF. Here the CDR3 DNA reads TGTGCCAGCAGCTTAAGGACAGGGGACTACAATGAGCAGTTCTTC.

The chain couples TRBV4-2 to TRBJ2-7, with D possibly TRBD1 on 6 matching bases. Trimming took off 1 base at V and 3 bases at J, with 10 bases between the two ends. The CDR3 covers 14 residues. Germline CDR1 LGHNA, CDR2 YNFKEQ. The DNA for the CDR3 is TGTGCCAGCAGCCAAGGAGGACAGAGCTACGAGCAGTACTTC. Amino acids: CASSQGGQSYEQYF.

This clone was observed a handful of times. CDR3 sequence: CASSADQTGWTGELFF. Here the CDR3 DNA reads TGTGCCAGCAGCGCTGACCAAACAGGGTGGACCGGGGAGCTGTTTTTT. The chain has TRBV9 and TRBJ2-2, with D maybe TRBD1 (6 bases). The germline gives CDR1 SGDLS, CDR2 YYNGEE. The V gene lost 3 bases and the J gene lost 5 bases, with 17 bases spanning the gap. The CDR3 extends over 16 amino acids.

The chain joins TRBV24-1 to TRBJ2-5, with TRBD1 matching 7 bases. The V and J ends lost 4 bases and 2 bases, in that order; junction bases with no gene match: 12. CDR1 and CDR2 (germline): KGHDR, SFDVKD. This CDR3 spans 17 amino acids. For the CDR3, the DNA is TGTGCCACCAGTGACGCTGGAAGGGGACAGTCTCAAGAGACCCAGTACTTC. Protein product: CATSDAGRGQSQETQYF.

This chain connects TRBV5-1 to TRBJ1-2; 12 nucleotides line up with TRBD1. Germline CDR1 is SGHRS and CDR2 is YFSETQ. J gave up 2 bases and V 6 bases, and 14 bases lay outside the gene matches. The CDR3 has 18 residues. The CDR3 DNA follows: TGCGCCAGCACCCCTCTCCGGGACAGGGGGCGCTTGAACTATGGCTACACCTTC. This encodes CASTPLRDRGRLNYGYTF.

Only one count was recorded for this clone. The chain carries TRBV9 and TRBJ2-5, with TRBD2 identical over 7 bases. This CDR3 has 17 residues. Looked up from germline, CDR1 is SGDLS and CDR2 is YYNGEE. The trim removed 7 bases at V and 4 bases at J, leaving 19 bases unmatched. CDR3 nucleotide sequence: TGTGCCAGCGGGAAGGGGACTACCGGAAGGCCAGGAGAGACCCAGTACTTC. Protein product: CASGKGTTGRPGETQYF.

A remark on this clone: At one end, the junction sequence differs from germline, possibly due to a read error. The chain recombines TRBV19 with TRBJ1-5; 11 nucleotides line up with TRBD1. Germline CDR1 is LNHDA and CDR2 is SQIVND (reference sequence). The CDR3 sequence is 15 residues long. The CDR3: CTSSIGTGGNQPQHF. CDR3 sequence (DNA): TGTACCAGTAGTATAGGGACAGGGGGAAATCAGCCCCAGCATTTT.

V usage is TRBV6-1 and J usage is TRBJ1-6; D not certain. Trimming took off 3 bases at V and 9 bases at J, with 15 bases between the two ends. CDR3 length equals 15 residues. From germline, CDR1 is MNHNS and CDR2 SASEGT. The CDR3 is CASSDKGSIGSPLHF. The CDR3 nucleotides read TGTGCCAGCAGTGATAAGGGTTCTATCGGTTCACCCCTCCACTTT.

The rearrangement joins TRBV27 to TRBJ1-4; tentatively, D is TRBD1 (6 bases). V was cut by 5 bases and J by 7 bases, with 14 bases left in between. From germline, CDR1 is MNHEY and CDR2 SMNVEV (reference sequence). The CDR3 spans 14 residues. This CDR3 is CASSRTVRGEKLFF. CDR3 nucleotide sequence: TGTGCCAGCAGTAGGACAGTCCGAGGTGAAAAACTGTTTTTT.

The chain carries TRBV5-4 and TRBJ1-1; 7 nucleotides align to TRBD1. Trimming took 3 bases from V and 1 from J; bases not matched to a gene: 3. CDR3 length: 14 residues. Germline CDR1 is SGHNT and CDR2 is YYREEE (reference sequence). This CDR3 is CASSSGQQNTEAFF. As DNA, the CDR3 is TGTGCCAGCAGCTCGGGACAGCAGAACACTGAAGCTTTCTTT. Variable domain in full (rest from reference TRBV5-4 and TRBJ1-1): ETGVTQSPTHLIKTRGQQVTLRCSSQSGHNTVSWYQQALGQGPQFIFQYYREEENGRGNFPPRFSGLQFPNYSSELNVNALELDDSALYLCASSSGQQNTEAFFGQGTRLTVV.

The rearrangement links TRBV7-2 to TRBJ2-3, with TRBD2 matching over 12 bases. CDR3 length: 15 amino acids. CDR1 and CDR2 (germline): SGHTA, FQGNSA. Trimming took 8 bases from V and 5 from J; bases not matched to a gene: 8. In DNA form, the CDR3 reads TGTGCCAGCCGATCTAGCGGGGGGGCTATAGATACGCAGTATTTT. Protein: CASRSSGGAIDTQYF.

The chain carries TRBV6-5 and TRBJ2-5; 8 bases match TRBD1. The CDR3 is 16 amino acids. Germline trimming cut 0 bases from V and 2 bases from J; bases unmatched to any gene: 5. The germline gives CDR1 MNHEY, CDR2 SVGAGI. CDR3 residues: CASSYSGQGAQETQYF. The CDR3, as DNA: TGTGCCAGCAGTTACTCCGGACAGGGAGCACAAGAGACCCAGTACTTC.

V and J are TRBV15 and TRBJ1-5, with D uncertain. CDR1 is LNHNV and CDR2 is YYDKDF in the germline V gene (reference sequence). Trimming shortened V by 8 bases and J by 4 bases, and 12 bases separated the two germline ends. The CDR3 consists of 13 residues. The CDR3 reads CATAGVMNQPQHF. DNA for the CDR3: TGTGCCACCGCCGGGGTGATGAATCAGCCCCAGCATTTT.

As regards this clone: One end of the junction does not line up with germline, which may come from a read error. The gene calls are TRBV4-2 and TRBJ1-2, with a weak D call TRBD1 (6 bases). Germline lookup yields CDR1 LGHNA and CDR2 YNFKEQ. This CDR3 has 16 amino acids. In nucleotides, the CDR3 is TGTGCCAACAGCCAAGAAACAGGACAGCCTTCCTATGGCTACACCTTC. It specifies CANSQETGQPSYGYTF.

This rearrangement joins TRBV12-3 or TRBV12-4 to TRBJ1-1; D is undetermined. There are 13 residues in the CDR3. V lost 7 bases and J 1 base, leaving 10 bases between the germline ends. For the CDR3, the DNA is TGTGCCAGCATCATTGGGGAGAACACTGAAGCTTTCTTT. As protein: CASIIGENTEAFF.

This clone has only one observation. The chain joins TRBV4-1 to TRBJ2-3; D is unresolved. V lost 1 base to trimming and J lost 2 bases, with 10 bases between them. The CDR3 covers 15 residues. The germline V gene has CDR1 MGHRA and CDR2 YSYEKL. CDR3 DNA: TGCGCCAGCAGCCAAGCCACTAACCCCACAGATACGCAGTATTTT. This sequence encodes CASSQATNPTDTQYF.

V usage is TRBV10-3 and J usage is TRBJ2-3; 9 bases map to TRBD2. CDR1 ENHRY and CDR2 SYGVKD come from the germline V gene. The CDR3 extends over 14 amino acids. With V trimmed by 6 bases and J by 3 bases, 4 bases remained unmatched. CDR3 coding DNA: TGTGCCATCAGAATAGCGGGAGAAACAGATACGCAGTATTTT. Residues: CAIRIAGETDTQYF.

A few counts support this clone. This chain links TRBV9 with TRBJ2-5, with D unresolved. Germline values: CDR1 SGDLS, CDR2 YYNGEE. The length of the CDR3 is 13 residues. The V gene lost 3 bases and the J gene lost 5 bases, with 11 bases spanning the gap. The CDR3 here is CASSGRVKETQYF. CDR3 DNA sequence: TGTGCCAGCAGCGGGAGAGTGAAGGAGACCCAGTACTTC. Using reference TRBV9 and TRBJ2-5 for the parts outside the CDR3, the full variable domain is DSGVTQTPKHLITATGQRVTLRCSPRSGDLSVYWYQQSLDQGLQFLIQYYNGEERAKGNILERFSAQQFPDLHSELNLSSLELGDSALYFCASSGRVKETQYFGPGTRLLVL.

The genes are TRBV7-3 and TRBJ1-1; 8 bases fit TRBD1. The CDR3 covers 14 residues. CDR1 and CDR2 (germline): SGHTA, FQGTGA. Germline trimming cut 3 bases from V and 3 bases from J; bases unmatched to any gene: 3. CDR3 nucleotide sequence: TGTGCCAGCAGCTTGACAGGGGCGGACACTGAAGCTTTCTTT. This codes for CASSLTGADTEAFF.

CDR3 in amino acids: CASSPRLKGNQPQHF. For the CDR3, the DNA is TGTGCCAGCAGCCCTCGCCTTAAAGGCAATCAGCCCCAGCATTTT. The J gene is TRBJ1-5, the V gene TRBV3-1 (or the pseudogene TRBV3-2); D uncertain. Trimming took 4 bases from V and 2 from J, leaving 12 bases between them. Germline CDR1 reads LGHDT; CDR2 reads YNNKEL (reference sequence). This CDR3 contains 15 residues.

J is TRBJ1-1 and V is TRBV6-5; D gene unclear. Trimming removed 6 bases at V and 1 base at J, with 12 bases between. CDR3 length equals 14 residues. Germline V CDR1 and CDR2: MNHEY, SVGAGI. The CDR3 spells CASRGGRGNTEAFF. The CDR3, as DNA: TGTGCCAGCAGGGGAGGGAGAGGGAACACTGAAGCTTTCTTT.

CDR3 bases: TGTGCCAGCAGCGGACCAACACGGGGATTCTATGGCTACACCTTC. Protein sequence: CASSGPTRGFYGYTF. J is TRBJ1-2 and V is TRBV21-1. TRBV21-1 is shown as a pseudogene. The CDR3 contains 15 residues.

The V call is TRBV7-3, the J call TRBJ2-1, with 12 bases identical to TRBD2. J lost 8 bases, V lost 1 base, and 15 bases had no gene match. The CDR3 is 19 amino acids. The V gene's germline CDR1 is SGHTA and CDR2 FQGTGA. The CDR3 protein is CASSLRSTSGGTRVHEQFF. The DNA for the CDR3 is TGTGCCAGCAGCTTAAGGTCGACTAGCGGGGGAACGCGAGTCCATGAGCAGTTCTTC. Full variable domain (rest looked up from reference TRBV7-3 and TRBJ2-1): GAGVSQTPSNKVTEKGKYVELRCDPISGHTALYWYRQSLGQGPEFLIYFQGTGAADDSGLPNDRFFAVRPEGSVSTLKIQRTERGDSAVYLCASSLRSTSGGTRVHEQFFGPGTRLTVL.

V is TRBV15 and J is TRBJ2-5, with no clear D. CDR3 length: 13 amino acids. V lost 3 bases and J lost 5, with 10 bases in between. Germline CDR1 LNHNV, CDR2 YYDKDF (reference sequence). DNA of the CDR3: TGTGCCACCAGCAGTGACTTACAGGAGACCCAGTACTTC. Translated: CATSSDLQETQYF. The entire variable domain, with the rest obtained from reference TRBV15 and TRBJ2-5, is as follows: DAMVIQNPRYQVTQFGKPVTLSCSQTLNHNVMYWYQQKSSQAPKLLFHYYDKDFNNEADTPDNFQSRRPNTSFCFLDIRSPGLGDTAMYLCATSSDLQETQYFGPGTRLLVL.